What follows describes a single T cell receptor (beta chain). What it binds is unknown. The data are from a study of T cells in localized non-small cell lung cancer. General study points: Density of T cells in blood, when higher, went with longer overall survival.

This CDR3 spans 13 amino acids. V gave up 5 bases and J gave up 6 bases, with 13 bases separating them. The V gene's germline CDR1 is MNHEY and CDR2 SVGAGI. Data came from immunoSEQ multiplex PCR; TCRdb stores just in-frame clones and leaves some out. The data show 100,000 to 150,000 clones, 89% seen once. The rearrangement links TRBV6-5 to TRBJ1-2; a possible D gene is TRBD1 (6 bases). The sequence was collected from a female donor over 55 with stage I lung adenocarcinoma. This material consisted of peripheral blood, taken before any cancer treatment. In nucleotides, the CDR3 is TGTGCCAGCAGTCAAGGGGGAGGGGATGGCTACACCTTC. Protein sequence: CASSQGGGDGYTF.